There are many counts of the clone carrying this T cell receptor beta chain. Time point: persistent/refractory GD, antithyroid drugs over 5 years with positive TRAb. With RNA extracted from PBMCs as input, the TCR library was made. Patients met American Thyroid Association criteria for Graves' disease. The sample comes from a study of regulatory T cells in long-lasting Graves disease. The wider study: Over 5 years of antithyroid drugs plus positive TSH receptor antibodies defined persistent Graves' disease.

The V and J ends lost 4 bases and 4 bases, in that order; junction bases with no gene match: 5. CDR1 and CDR2 from the germline V gene are SGHTA and FQGNSA. The CDR3 totals 17 residues. Sequencing libraries for TCR beta were prepared with iRepertoire HTBI primers and Arm-PCR of CDR3 regions. TCRdb redid the calling of the multiplex PCR reads with MiXCR, one entry per CDR3 protein. Of roughly 400,000 distinct CDR3 sequences in the sample, around 20% were seen once. The specimen comprised peripheral blood mononuclear cells (PBMCs), sampled when the disease was refractory, from a patient treated with antithyroid drugs. The chain is built from TRBV7-2 and TRBJ2-2, with TRBD2 matching over 14 bases. The clonotype originates from a female donor with Graves disease. The CDR3 DNA follows: TGTGCCAGCAGCTCGGTAGGGACTAGCGGGAGCACCGGGGAGCTGTTTTTT. It specifies CASSSVGTSGSTGELFF.